The present T cell receptor (beta chain) was sequenced within a study of synovial regulatory T cells in juvenile arthritis. Background on the study: One patient received methotrexate plus infliximab; one lacked treatment information. General study points: Across patients, iaTreg TCR repertoires were mostly private, partly shared with synovial Teff and blood CPL.

TCRdb keeps only in-frame clones here, not all; method: immunoSEQ multiplex PCR. The sample's table shows 9,500 to 10,000 clones. The CDR3 spans 16 residues. The nucleotide record is missing. CDR1 and CDR2 (germline): LNHNV, YYDKDF (reference sequence). Notes on this clone: What it binds is not known.

Donors were around eleven juvenile idiopathic arthritis patients with active disease, 3 polyarticular and 8 oligoarticular. Patients were aged median 11.6 years with disease lasting median roughly seven years. This receptor was obtained from a donor aged 2-29 years with juvenile idiopathic arthritis. Sequencing was carried out using Treg cells from blood. The sample's subset: remaining (HLA-DR-negative) circulating blood Treg cells. The gene calls are TRBV15 and TRBJ2-7; TCRdb lists TRBD2, though no DNA is available to test this call. The CDR3 loop reads CATSRPGLAGTYEQYF. Filled out from reference TRBV15 and TRBJ2-7, the complete variable domain reads DAMVIQNPRYQVTQFGKPVTLSCSQTLNHNVMYWYQQKSSQAPKLLFHYYDKDFNNEADTPDNFQSRRPNTSFCFLDIRSPGLGDTAMYLCATSRPGLAGTYEQYFGPGTRLTVT.